This T cell receptor beta chain was captured by sequencing in a study of blood T cell repertoires in COVID-19. Study-level information: Samples came from the United States, Italy and Spain, spanning acute and convalescent COVID-19. PBMCs, B-cell-depleted T cells, or T cells were the source of the cDNA or gDNA that made up the material.

The CDR3 covers 13 residues. V gave up 0 bases and J gave up 4 bases, with 7 bases separating them. Germline V lookup: CDR1 GTSNPN, CDR2 SVGIG (reference sequence). As handled by the study authors: Scientists estimated how many nucleated cells there were by amplifying reference gene primers. TCRdb keeps only in-frame clones here, not all; method: immunoSEQ multiplex PCR. The V and J calls and clone size are taken from that table; D and trimming were inferred from the DNA. The sample has 450,000 or so clones, around 89% seen once; the top ten hold roughly 1.6%. Sequenced material: peripheral blood. V is TRBV30 and J is TRBJ1-5; no reliable D call. The TCR sequence derives from a woman in her 40s with COVID-19, enrolled during active disease. The CDR3 sequence: CAWSVQFNQPQHF. CDR3 sequence (DNA): TGTGCCTGGAGTGTACAGTTTAATCAGCCCCAGCATTTT. The full variable domain, completed using reference TRBV30 and TRBJ1-5, is SQTIHQWPATLVQPVGSPLSLECTVEGTSNPNLYWYRQAAGRGLQLLFYSVGIGQISSEVPQNLSASRPQDRQFILSSKKLLLSDSGFYLCAWSVQFNQPQHFGDGTRLSIL.